The rows below give T cell receptor beta chains drawn from one sample of a study of CD8 T cells in Susac syndrome. TCRdb re-called the immunoSEQ multiplex PCR reads with MiXCR, one entry per CDR3 protein. The sample shows about 140,000 distinct CDR3 sequences, approximately 95% of them seen only once. The sequenced sample consisted of CD4+ T cells from PBMCs. The source of these receptors is a human donor with Susac syndrome. CDR3s include the opening cysteine and the closing phenylalanine or tryptophan. A D gene is named only where the DNA matches it firmly. Not every row has a clone size; where given, it reads once, few, many or a size class.

TRBJ1-6,TRBV7-9,-,-,CASTRGGYNSPLHF,TGTGCCAGCACCCGAGGGGGCTATAATTCACCCCTCCACTTT
TRBJ1-1,TRBV29-1,-,-,CSVVSSKAFF,TGCAGCGTTGTTTCGAGCAAAGCTTTCTTT
TRBJ1-6,TRBV27,-,-,CASSLRGFDSSSYNSPLHF,TGTGCCAGCAGTTTAAGGGGCTTCGACTCGAGCTCCTATAATTCACCCCTCCACTTT
TRBJ2-5,TRBV20-1,-,once,CSARGRTGWETQYF,TGCAGTGCTAGAGGCCGGACTGGATGGGAGACCCAGTACTTC
TRBJ1-1,TRBV30,-,-,CAWIKGDVNTEAFF,TGTGCCTGGATTAAAGGAGATGTGAACACTGAAGCTTTCTTT
TRBJ1-4,TRBV12-3/TRBV12-4,-,-,CASSFGTQKLFF,TGTGCCAGCAGTTTCGGGACACAAAAACTGTTTTTT
TRBJ2-3,TRBV11-2,-,-,CASTKAVGVYSTDTQYF,TGTGCCAGCACCAAAGCGGTGGGGGTTTACAGCACAGATACGCAGTATTTT
TRBJ2-7,TRBV5-1,-,few,CASSFVGYEQYF,TGCGCCAGCAGCTTCGTTGGATACGAGCAGTACTTC
TRBJ2-7,TRBV10-3,TRBD2,-,CAISGTGLAGVHYEQYF,TGTGCCATCAGTGGGACGGGACTAGCGGGAGTACACTACGAGCAGTACTTC
TRBJ2-7,TRBV3-1,TRBD2,-,CASRGTSSYEQYF,TGTGCCAGCCGGGGGACTAGCAGCTACGAGCAGTACTTC
TRBJ2-1,TRBV12-3/TRBV12-4,-,-,CASSGVDKQFF,TGTGCCAGCAGTGGGGTGGATAAGCAGTTCTTC
TRBJ2-3,TRBV7-3,-,-,CASSTRGDTQYF,TGTGCCAGCAGCACCAGGGGAGATACGCAGTATTTT
TRBJ2-7,TRBV29-1,-,-,CSVARDTSYEQYF,TGCAGCGTTGCCCGGGACACCTCCTACGAGCAGTACTTC
TRBJ2-3,TRBV5-4,TRBD1,-,CASSSSRDRGQADTQYF,TGTGCCAGCAGCTCCTCGAGAGACAGGGGGCAGGCAGATACGCAGTATTTT
TRBJ2-6,TRBV29-1,-,-,CSVEARGNSGANVLTF,TGCAGCGTTGAAGCGAGGGGGAACTCTGGGGCCAACGTCCTGACTTTC
TRBJ1-1,TRBV11-1,TRBD1,-,CASSLTVGQGTEAFF,TGTGCCAGCAGCTTAACCGTCGGACAGGGCACTGAAGCTTTCTTT
TRBJ2-7,TRBV20-1,-,-,CSAPGELSNEQYF,TGCAGTGCACCTGGAGAGCTCTCCAACGAGCAGTACTTC
TRBJ2-3,TRBV20-1,-,-,CSPKGNGRRPTDTQYF,TGCAGTCCAAAGGGCAACGGGAGACGTCCCACAGATACGCAGTATTTT
TRBJ2-3,TRBV24-1,TRBD1,-,CATREGDRGYTDTQYF,TGTGCCACCAGGGAAGGGGACAGGGGGTACACAGATACGCAGTATTTT
TRBJ1-2,TRBV3-1,-,-,CASSQELGYGYTF,TGTGCCAGCAGCCAAGAACTAGGCTATGGCTACACCTTC
TRBJ2-4,TRBV30,TRBD2,once,CASDSGRNIQYF,TGTGCCTCGGATAGCGGGAGAAACATTCAGTACTTC
TRBJ1-6,TRBV20-1,TRBD1,-,CSARVPGQNSPLHF,TGCAGTGCTAGAGTCCCGGGACAGAATTCACCCCTCCACTTT
TRBJ2-4,TRBV20-1,-,-,CSAKPVNIQYF,TGCAGTGCTAAGCCCGTAAACATTCAGTACTTC